This TCR beta chain was sequenced for a study of shared clonotypes between healthy human individuals (dated by TCRdb to 2018 to 2020). Some background on the complete study: A few men and two women, aged 18 to 49 years, made up the cohort. Per donor, three plates each were used for CD4 naive and CD4 memory, two for CD8 naive, and one for CD8 memory. The study deeply sequenced blood TCR repertoires of about 5 healthy adults to estimate repertoire size and the extent of clonotype sharing between individuals. To increase sequencing depth and limit assay-specific biases, TCR repertoire library preparation and sequencing were carried out by different laboratories using diverse techniques. Leukapheresis yielded between about 0.85 and 10 billion PBMCs per donor.

A distance of 17 bases separates the germline ends of V and J, which lose 6 bases and 5 bases respectively. The germline V gene specifies KGHSH as CDR1 and LQKENI as CDR2. Inclusive of the bounding cysteine and phenylalanine, the CDR3 is 15 residues long. Only the CDR3 part of the read is kept: 45 bases, read in frame from the first base. The donors were healthy, HIV-negative adults with no recently reported acute infections or vaccinations. Every donor was a Caucasian adult residing in Nashville, Tennessee, USA. CD4+ T cells were enriched by magnetic negative selection, after which naive cells were positively selected on CD45RA and the negative fraction was taken as the memory subset. After blood collection by leukapheresis, PBMCs were isolated using Ficoll-Histopaque density gradient centrifugation and then cryopreserved in the vapor phase of liquid nitrogen. Analytical flow cytometry was used to check the purity and quantity of every magnetically sorted T cell population. From each sorted fraction, genomic DNA was isolated and quantified by UV absorbance on a Nanodrop 2000c.

Using the deep immunoSEQ assay, multiplex PCR amplified TCR CDR3 regions from genomic DNA. Extracted genomic DNA from each cell subset was distributed evenly across all wells of several immunoSEQ 96-well plates, and each plate was treated as a replicate. For sorted subsets, approximately 210 ng genomic DNA, equal to tens of thousands of T cell genomes, was loaded into each replicate PCR. Purified libraries were measured with a Qubit 3.0 fluorometer, size-checked on a Bioanalyzer 2100, and measured again with the KAPA Library Quantification kit. Every immunoSEQ 96-well plate was sequenced on a dedicated single-read 150-cycle Illumina NextSeq 550 flow cell. As for the authors' bioinformatics: Because the immunoSEQ output held only junctional sequences and lacked quality scores, the filtering could not match the filtering applied to full-length reads. To assign V/J genes and CDR3, sequences were annotated using PyIR, a Python wrapper for IgBLAST v1.9, with IMGT germline references. Any read was removed if the V/J assignment was weak (E-value above 1e-6), the CDR3 was missing, or the read contained stop codons, out-of-frame junctions, or ambiguous translated residues. V3J clonotypes were defined as sequences sharing the same inferred V gene, J gene, and CDR3 amino acid sequence. To compute the percentage overlap between repertoires, the number of shared unique clonotypes was divided by the size of the smaller repertoire. RTK rarefaction, the Chao1 estimator, and Recon v2.1 estimates of unobserved clonotypes were used to assess repertoire richness. OLGA was used to compute generation probabilities for all TCRbeta clonotypes that the gDNA method yielded from a few donors. TCRdb mirrors the immuneACCESS table, restricted to in-frame sequences. Some clones are absent from its copies; in checked studies, under half trace to an unresolved V gene, and the reason for the others is unknown. D and trimming were read from the DNA, whereas the V and J calls and clone size are those reported in that table. This sample comprises roughly 2 million clones, 95% of them detected only once. 0.13% of the sample lies in the top ten.

A remark on this clone: What this receptor recognizes is not known. No quality values exist for individual bases; no much larger clone is one base distant.

Broad study findings and their caveats: Because the study included a small number of donors, the genetic and exposure-history diversity represented was limited. Compared with non-shared clonotypes, clonotypes shared by all four sorted-subset donors had higher generation probabilities. Sampling was restricted to blood, and TCR repertoires in tissue are likely to differ from TCR repertoires in blood. Rarefaction of sorted-subset datasets indicated incomplete sequencing despite the large sequencing depth. Pairwise subsampling led to the expectation that sequencing depth would affect the degree of clonotype sharing among donors. Larger estimated clonotype richness was generally found for naive subsets than for memory subsets. Approximately 5% of naive CD4, 3.5% of naive CD8, about 2.5% of memory CD4, and approximately 0.4% of memory CD8 clonotypes were shared across several donors.

The TCR originated in a man aged 18 to 30 in good health. The sample taken for sequencing was naive CD4+ T cells sorted from blood. The cell subset or site tag for this specimen amounts to: CD45RA+ positively selected. The V and J genes are TRBV18 and TRBJ1-5; no D gene can be assigned with confidence. The CDR3 reads CASSQTGGEDQPQHF. The DNA reads as follows: TGTGCCAGCTCCCAGACGGGCGGGGAGGATCAGCCCCAGCATTTT.